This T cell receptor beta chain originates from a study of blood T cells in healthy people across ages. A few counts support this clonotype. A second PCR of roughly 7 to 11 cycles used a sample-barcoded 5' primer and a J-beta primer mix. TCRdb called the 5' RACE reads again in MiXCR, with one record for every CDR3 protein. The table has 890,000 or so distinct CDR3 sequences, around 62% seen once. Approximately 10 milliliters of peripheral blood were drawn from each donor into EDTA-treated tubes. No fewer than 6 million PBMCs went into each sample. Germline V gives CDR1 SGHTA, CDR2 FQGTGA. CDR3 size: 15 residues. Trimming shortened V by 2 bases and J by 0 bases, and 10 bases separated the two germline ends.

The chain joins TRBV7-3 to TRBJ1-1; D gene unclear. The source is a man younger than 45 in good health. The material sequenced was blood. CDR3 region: CASSLSGRMNTEAFF. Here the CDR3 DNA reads TGTGCCAGCAGCTTATCGGGAAGGATGAACACTGAAGCTTTCTTT.